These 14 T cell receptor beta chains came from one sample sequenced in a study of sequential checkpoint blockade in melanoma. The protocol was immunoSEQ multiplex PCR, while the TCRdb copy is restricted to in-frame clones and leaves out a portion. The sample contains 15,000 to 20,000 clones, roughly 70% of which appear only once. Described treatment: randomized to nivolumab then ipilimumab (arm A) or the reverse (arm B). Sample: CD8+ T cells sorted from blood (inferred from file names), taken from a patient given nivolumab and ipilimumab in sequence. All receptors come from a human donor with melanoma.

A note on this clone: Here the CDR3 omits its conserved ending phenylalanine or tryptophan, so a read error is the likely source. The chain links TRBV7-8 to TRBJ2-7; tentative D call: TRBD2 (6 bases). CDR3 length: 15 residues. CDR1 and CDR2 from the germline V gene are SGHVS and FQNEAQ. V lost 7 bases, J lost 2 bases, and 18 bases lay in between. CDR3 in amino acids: CASTPNTRGTYEQYL. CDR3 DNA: TGTGCCAGCACCCCAAATACCCGGGGGACCTACGAGCAGTACCTC.

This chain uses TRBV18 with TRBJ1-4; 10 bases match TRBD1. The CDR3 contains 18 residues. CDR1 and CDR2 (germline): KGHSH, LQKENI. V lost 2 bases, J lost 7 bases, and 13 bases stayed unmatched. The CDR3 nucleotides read TGTGCCAGCTCACCAGAGGACAGGGGGACCAGAGGGACTGAAAAACTGTTTTTT. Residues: CASSPEDRGTRGTEKLFF.

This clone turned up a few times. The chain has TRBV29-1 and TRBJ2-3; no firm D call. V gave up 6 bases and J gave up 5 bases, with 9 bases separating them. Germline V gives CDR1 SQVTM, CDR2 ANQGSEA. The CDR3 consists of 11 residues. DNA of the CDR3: TGCAGCGTCGGAGAGATAGATACGCAGTATTTT. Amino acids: CSVGEIDTQYF.

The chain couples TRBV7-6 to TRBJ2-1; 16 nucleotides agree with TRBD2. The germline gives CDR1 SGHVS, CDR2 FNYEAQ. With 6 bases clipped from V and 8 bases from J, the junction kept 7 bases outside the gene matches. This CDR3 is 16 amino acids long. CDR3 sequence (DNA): TGTGCCAGCAGGCCGGGACTAGCGGGGGGGTTCGATGAGCAGTTCTTC. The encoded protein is CASRPGLAGGFDEQFF.

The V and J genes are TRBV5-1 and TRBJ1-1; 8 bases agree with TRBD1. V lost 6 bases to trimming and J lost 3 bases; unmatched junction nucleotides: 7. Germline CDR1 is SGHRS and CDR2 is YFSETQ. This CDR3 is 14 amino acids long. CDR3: CASTEVQGDTEAFF. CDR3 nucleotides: TGCGCCAGCACCGAAGTACAGGGGGACACTGAAGCTTTCTTT.

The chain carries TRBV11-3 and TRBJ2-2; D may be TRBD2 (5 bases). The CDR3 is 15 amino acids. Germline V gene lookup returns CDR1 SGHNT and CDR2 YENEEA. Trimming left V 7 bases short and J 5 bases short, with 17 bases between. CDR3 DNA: TGTGCCAGCACTCCTCCGAGTCTAGCTACCGGGGAGCTGTTTTTT. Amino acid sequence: CASTPPSLATGELFF.

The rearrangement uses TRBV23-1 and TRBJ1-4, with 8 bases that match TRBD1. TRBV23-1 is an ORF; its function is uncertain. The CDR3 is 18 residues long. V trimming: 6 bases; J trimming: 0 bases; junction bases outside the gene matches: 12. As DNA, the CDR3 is TGCGCCAGCAGCATAGAGGGGGACAGGCCAACAACTAATGAAAAACTGTTTTTT. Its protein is CASSIEGDRPTTNEKLFF.

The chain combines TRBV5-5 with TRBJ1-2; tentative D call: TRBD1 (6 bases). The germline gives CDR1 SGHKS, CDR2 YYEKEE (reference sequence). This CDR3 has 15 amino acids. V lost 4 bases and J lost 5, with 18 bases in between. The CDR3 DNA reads TGTGCCAGCAGCCCTGGAGCGGGGGCCTTATATGGCTACACCTTC. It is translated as CASSPGAGALYGYTF.

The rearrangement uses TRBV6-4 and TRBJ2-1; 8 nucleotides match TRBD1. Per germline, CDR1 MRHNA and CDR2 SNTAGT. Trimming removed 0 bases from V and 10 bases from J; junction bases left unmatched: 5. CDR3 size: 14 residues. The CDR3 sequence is CASSDSTDRAEQFF. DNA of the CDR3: TGTGCCAGCAGTGACTCGACGGACAGGGCCGAGCAGTTCTTC.

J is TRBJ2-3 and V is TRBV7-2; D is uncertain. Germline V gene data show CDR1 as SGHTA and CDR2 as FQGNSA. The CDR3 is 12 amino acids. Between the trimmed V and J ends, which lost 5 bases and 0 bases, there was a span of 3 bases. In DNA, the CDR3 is TGTGCCAGCAGCCCGAGCACAGATACGCAGTATTTT. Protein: CASSPSTDTQYF.

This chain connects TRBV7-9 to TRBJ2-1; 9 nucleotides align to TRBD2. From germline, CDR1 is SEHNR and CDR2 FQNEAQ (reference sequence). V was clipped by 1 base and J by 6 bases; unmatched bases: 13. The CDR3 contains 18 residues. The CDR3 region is CASSLEGLAIPLGNEQFF. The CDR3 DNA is TGTGCCAGCAGCTTAGAAGGACTAGCGATTCCCTTAGGCAATGAGCAGTTCTTC.

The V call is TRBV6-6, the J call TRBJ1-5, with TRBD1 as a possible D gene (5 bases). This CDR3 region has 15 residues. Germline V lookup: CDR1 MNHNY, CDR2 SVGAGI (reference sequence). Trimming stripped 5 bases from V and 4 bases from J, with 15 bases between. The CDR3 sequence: CASSEAPGDNQPQHF. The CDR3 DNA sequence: TGTGCCAGCAGTGAGGCCCCGGGGGATAATCAGCCCCAGCATTTT.

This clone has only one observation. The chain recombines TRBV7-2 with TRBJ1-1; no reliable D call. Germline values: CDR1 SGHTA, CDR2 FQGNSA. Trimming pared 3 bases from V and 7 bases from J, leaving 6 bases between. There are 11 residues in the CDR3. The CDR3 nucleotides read TGTGCCAGCAGCTTCCCGGTTGAAGCTTTCTTT. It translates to CASSFPVEAFF.

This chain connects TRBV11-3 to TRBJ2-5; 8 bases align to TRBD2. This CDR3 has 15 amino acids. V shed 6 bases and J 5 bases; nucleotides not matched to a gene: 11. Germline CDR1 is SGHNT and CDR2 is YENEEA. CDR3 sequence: CASSWSGSDDETQYF. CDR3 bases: TGTGCCAGCAGTTGGAGCGGGAGCGACGATGAGACCCAGTACTTC.